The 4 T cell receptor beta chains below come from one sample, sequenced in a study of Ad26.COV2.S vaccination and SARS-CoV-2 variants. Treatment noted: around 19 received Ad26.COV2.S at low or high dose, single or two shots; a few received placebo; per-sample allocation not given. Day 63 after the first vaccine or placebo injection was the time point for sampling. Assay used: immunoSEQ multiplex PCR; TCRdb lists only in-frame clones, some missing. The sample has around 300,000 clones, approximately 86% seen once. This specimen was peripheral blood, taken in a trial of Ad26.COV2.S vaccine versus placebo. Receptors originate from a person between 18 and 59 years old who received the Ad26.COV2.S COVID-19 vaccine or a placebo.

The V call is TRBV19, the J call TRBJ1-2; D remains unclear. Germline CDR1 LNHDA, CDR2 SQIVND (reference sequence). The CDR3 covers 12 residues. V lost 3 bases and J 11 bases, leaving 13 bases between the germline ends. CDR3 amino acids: CASSMGWLGYTF. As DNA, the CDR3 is TGTGCCAGTAGTATGGGCTGGCTGGGGTACACCTTC. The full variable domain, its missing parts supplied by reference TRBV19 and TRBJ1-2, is DGGITQSPKYLFRKEGQNVTLSCEQNLNHDAMYWYRQDPGQGLRLIYYSQIVNDFQKGDIAEGYSVSREKKESFPLTVTSAQKNPTAFYLCASSMGWLGYTFGSGTRLTVV.

The CDR3 nucleotides are TGTGCCAGCAGTGCCGGGCCCGGCCAGGGCCGTGGCTACACCTTC. It translates to CASSAGPGQGRGYTF. This sequence joins TRBV2 and TRBJ1-2, with D maybe TRBD1 (5 bases). The V gene's germline CDR1 is SNHLY and CDR2 FYNNEI. Deletions cut 4 bases from V and 7 bases from J, with 19 bases between. The length of the CDR3 is 15 residues. The whole variable domain, filled in from reference TRBV2 and TRBJ1-2, reads EPEVTQTPSHQVTQMGQEVILRCVPISNHLYFYWYRQILGQKVEFLVSFYNNEISEKSEIFDDQFSVERPDGSNFTLKIRSTKLEDSAMYFCASSAGPGQGRGYTFGSGTRLTVV.

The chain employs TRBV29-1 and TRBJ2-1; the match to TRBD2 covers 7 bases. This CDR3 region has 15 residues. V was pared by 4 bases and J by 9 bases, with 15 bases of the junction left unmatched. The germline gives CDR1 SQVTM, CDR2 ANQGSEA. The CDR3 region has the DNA TGCAGCGTTGGAAGGGGCGAGACGGGAGGAATTGAGCAGTTCTTC. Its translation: CSVGRGETGGIEQFF.

The CDR3 DNA reads as TGTGCCAGCAGCTTAGTCCAAGGAGCGGGGGACAAGCAGTTCTTC. Encoded protein: CASSLVQGAGDKQFF. The chain recombines TRBV7-2 with TRBJ2-1; 8 nucleotides match TRBD2. V was clipped by 1 base and J by 11 bases; unmatched bases: 10. The CDR3 is 15 residues long. The V gene's germline CDR1 is SGHTA and CDR2 FQGNSA.